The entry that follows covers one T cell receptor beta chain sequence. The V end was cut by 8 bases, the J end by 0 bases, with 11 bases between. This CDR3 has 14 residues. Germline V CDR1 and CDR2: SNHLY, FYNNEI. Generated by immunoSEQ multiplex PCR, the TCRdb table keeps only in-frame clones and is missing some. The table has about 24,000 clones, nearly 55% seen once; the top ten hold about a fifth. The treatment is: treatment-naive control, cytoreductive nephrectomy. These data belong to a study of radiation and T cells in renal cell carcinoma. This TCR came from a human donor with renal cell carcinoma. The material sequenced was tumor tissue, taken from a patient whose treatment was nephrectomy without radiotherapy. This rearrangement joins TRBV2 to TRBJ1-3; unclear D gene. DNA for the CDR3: TGTGCCAGCCAACAGCTACCCTCTGGAAACACCATATATTTT. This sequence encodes CASQQLPSGNTIYF.